What follows are 2 T cell receptor beta chains derived from one specimen sequenced in a study of Ad26.COV2.S vaccination and SARS-CoV-2 variants. Assay used: immunoSEQ multiplex PCR; TCRdb lists only in-frame clones, some missing. The sample has a few hundred thousand clones, 80% to 90% seen once; the top ten hold 7.4%. This sample's treatment: roughly 18 received Ad26.COV2.S at low or high dose, single or two shots; several received placebo; per-sample allocation not given. Sampling happened 63 days after the first vaccine or placebo injection. This specimen was peripheral blood, taken in a trial of Ad26.COV2.S vaccine versus placebo. The source is a person aged 18-65 years who received the Ad26.COV2.S COVID-19 vaccine or a placebo.

This chain connects TRBV24-1 to TRBJ2-3; no clear D. In germline, CDR1 is KGHDR, CDR2 SFDVKD. Trimming stripped 4 bases from V and 4 bases from J, with 17 bases between. The CDR3 has 16 residues. The CDR3 region has the DNA TGTGCCACCAGTGACAAAACACCACTACGGGCAGATACGCAGTATTTT. Translating gives CATSDKTPLRADTQYF.

The V gene is TRBV15, the J gene TRBJ2-6, with TRBD1 as a possible D gene (6 bases). The germline V and J ends were trimmed by 0 bases and 2 bases, with 11 bases remaining between them. Germline CDR1 is LNHNV and CDR2 is YYDKDF (reference sequence). The CDR3 loop spans 17 amino acids. DNA for the CDR3: TGTGCCACCAGCAGAGATTTTACAGGGCCTGGGGCCAACGTCCTGACTTTC. Translated: CATSRDFTGPGANVLTF.